This is a list of T cell receptor beta chains from one sample in a study of blood T cell repertoires in COVID-19. TCRdb's table, derived via immunoSEQ multiplex PCR, lists solely in-frame clones and lacks some. The sample has 90,000 to 150,000 clones, roughly 83% seen once. Sequencing was carried out using peripheral blood. The receptors were sampled from a woman of 80 years or more with acute or convalescent COVID-19. The CDR3 runs from the conserved cysteine through the conserved F or W. A D gene is named only where the DNA matches it firmly. Clone size is not always given. Where it is, it says once, few, many or a class for expanded clones.

V gene	J gene	clone size	D gene	CDR3 DNA	CDR3 protein
TRBV19	TRBJ1-6	-	-	TGTGCCAGTAGTATTCGGGAAGACAATTCACCCCTCCACTTT	CASSIREDNSPLHF
TRBV12-3/TRBV12-4	TRBJ1-1	-	TRBD1	TGTGCCAGCAATGACAGGGGAGGCACTGAAGCTTTCTTT	CASNDRGGTEAFF
TRBV7-2	TRBJ2-7	-	TRBD2	TGTGCCAGCAGCTTAGGGTTGGCGGGAGCTTACGAGCAGTACTTC	CASSLGLAGAYEQYF
TRBV9	TRBJ2-7	-	TRBD2	TGTGCCAGCAGCGTAGGGGGAGGGAACCACTACGAGCAGTACTTC	CASSVGGGNHYEQYF
TRBV12-1	TRBJ1-4	-	-	TGTGCCAGCAGCTCTTGGGTCGACAGCCGTCCTGAAAAACTGTTTTTT	CASSSWVDSRPEKLFF
TRBV7-2	TRBJ1-1	-	-	TGTGCCAGCAGGATGAGCCAGGGGCCCTCCTCTCAAGCTTTCTTT	CASRMSQGPSSQAFF
TRBV19	TRBJ1-5	-	-	TGTGCCAGTAGTAAGAGGAATCAGCCCCAGCATTTT	CASSKRNQPQHF
TRBV7-8	TRBJ2-1	-	-	TGTGCCAGCAGCGACGGGGAATACAATGAGCAGTTCTTC	CASSDGEYNEQFF
TRBV2	TRBJ1-5	-	-	TGTGCCAGCAGACTTTCGGACAGCAGCAATCAGCCCCAGCATTTT	CASRLSDSSNQPQHF
TRBV6-2/TRBV6-3	TRBJ2-7	-	TRBD1	TGTGCCAGCAGTTACTGGTCAGGGGGCTACGAGCAGTACTTC	CASSYWSGGYEQYF
TRBV15	TRBJ1-4	-	TRBD1	TGTGCCACCAGCAGTCCACCAACAGGGGTAAATGAAAAACTGTTTTTT	CATSSPPTGVNEKLFF
TRBV24-1	TRBJ1-2	-	TRBD1	TGTGCCACCAGCGCCACAGGGGTTTATGGCTACACCTTC	CATSATGVYGYTF
TRBV5-1	TRBJ2-1	-	-	TGCGCCAGCAGCTTGGTGGTTGGGAGGGGGGTCTACAATGAGCAGTTCTTC	CASSLVVGRGVYNEQFF
TRBV30	TRBJ1-3	-	TRBD1	TGTGCCTGGAGCGGCCAGGGGGTGTCTGGAAACACCATATATTTT	CAWSGQGVSGNTIYF
TRBV7-9	TRBJ1-1	-	-	TGTGCCAGCAGCTTAGTTGCCGGTAACACTGAAGCTTTCTTT	CASSLVAGNTEAFF
TRBV28	TRBJ2-1	few	TRBD1	TGTGCCAGCAGCCTCCCGGGACAGGTAGTCAATGAGCAGTTCTTC	CASSLPGQVVNEQFF
TRBV11-3	TRBJ1-1	few	-	TGTGCCAGCAGCTTAAATACGGGTACTGAAGCTTTCTTT	CASSLNTGTEAFF
TRBV5-1	TRBJ2-2	-	-	TGCGCCAGCAGCTCAACCGCTAGCGCCTACACCGGGGAGCTGTTTTTT	CASSSTASAYTGELFF
TRBV19	TRBJ1-1	once	-	TGTGCCAGTAGTAACGATCGTCGGGGATGGGACACTGAAGCTTTCTTT	CASSNDRRGWDTEAFF
TRBV2	TRBJ1-5	-	-	TGTGCCAGCAGTGGCCCGGACAGAGGCCAGCCCCAGCATTTT	CASSGPDRGQPQHF
TRBV7-9	TRBJ2-1	-	-	TGTGCCAGCAGGATAGATCTTACTAATGAGCAGTTCTTC	CASRIDLTNEQFF
TRBV7-8	TRBJ2-7	-	TRBD2	TGTGCCAGCAGCCCGGGGGGGGAGCAGTACTTC	CASSPGGEQYF
TRBV19	TRBJ2-1	-	TRBD2	TGTGCCAGTAGTATCTCTAGCGGGAGATGGAATGAGCAGTTCTTC	CASSISSGRWNEQFF
TRBV18	TRBJ1-1	-	TRBD1	TGTGCCACCGCCCGCGGGGGACAGGGGGCGTCCAACACTGAAGCTTTCTTT	CATARGGQGASNTEAFF
TRBV18	TRBJ2-3	-	-	TGTGCCAGCTCACCGGTCCCGGGAAGGGCGCAGTATTTT	CASSPVPGRAQYF
TRBV19	TRBJ2-7	-	-	TGTGCCAGTAGTGTACAGAGCTCCTACGAGCAGTACTTC	CASSVQSSYEQYF
TRBV4-2	TRBJ2-2	-	TRBD1	TGTGCCAGCAGCCCTGGACAGGTTTTCACCGGGGAGCTGTTTTTT	CASSPGQVFTGELFF
TRBV11-3	TRBJ2-2	-	TRBD2	TGTGCCAGCAGCTTAGTCGCGGGAGGGTCCGGGGAGCTGTTTTTT	CASSLVAGGSGELFF
TRBV11-3	TRBJ2-1	-	TRBD2	TGTGCCAGCGGAGAGCGGGAAAATGAGCAGTTCTTC	CASGERENEQFF
TRBV29-1	TRBJ1-2	-	-	TGCAGCGTTGAAGACAGGGGCACCTATGGCTACACCTTC	CSVEDRGTYGYTF
TRBV29-1	TRBJ1-4	-	-	TGCAGCGTTGAAGGGGGGGGATTTAATGAAAAACTGTTTTTT	CSVEGGGFNEKLFF
TRBV3-1/TRBV3-2	TRBJ1-1	-	-	TGTGCCAGCAGCCAAGATCTTCACGGGGGGAACACTGAAGCTTTCTTT	CASSQDLHGGNTEAFF
TRBV27	TRBJ2-3	once	-	TGTGCCAGCAGTTTAGTAAGCCACCTCACAGATACGCAGTATTTT	CASSLVSHLTDTQYF
TRBV19	TRBJ1-3	few	-	TGTGCCAGTACAGGCGACTCTGGAAACACCATATATTTT	CASTGDSGNTIYF
TRBV2	TRBJ1-4	-	-	TGTGCCAGCAGAAAAGTCGGGGAGGATGAAAAACTGTTTTTT	CASRKVGEDEKLFF
TRBV14	TRBJ1-1	few	-	TGTGCCAGCAGCGGACAGTTGAACACTGAAGCTTTCTTT	CASSGQLNTEAFF
TRBV3-1/TRBV3-2	TRBJ2-7	once	TRBD1	TGTGCCAGCAGCCAAGGTCCAGGGGGCGGATACGAGCAGTACTTC	CASSQGPGGGYEQYF
TRBV2	TRBJ1-3	-	-	TGTGCCAGCAGTGAACCCAGGGCTGGAAACACCATATATTTT	CASSEPRAGNTIYF
TRBV5-1	TRBJ1-3	-	TRBD1	TGCGCCAGCAGCTTGGTAGGGACAGAAGGAAACACCATATATTTT	CASSLVGTEGNTIYF